These 7 T cell receptor beta chains were sequenced from one sample in a study of cytomegalovirus exposure and HLA in healthy donors. PCR employed 60 Vbeta and 13 Jbeta primers. Produced via immunoSEQ multiplex PCR; TCRdb's table is partial and in-frame only. Among 200,000 to 250,000 clones listed, less than 80% were seen once. The sample consisted of PBMCs. Receptors originate from a girl aged 2 to 9 in good health and CMV-seronegative.

The genes are TRBV2 and TRBJ2-7; TRBD1 agrees at 7 bases. The germline V gene has CDR1 SNHLY and CDR2 FYNNEI. The CDR3 spans 14 residues. The J segment lost 5 bases and the V segment lost 7 bases, leaving 11 bases of the junction unmatched. In DNA form, the CDR3 reads TGTGCCAGCAAAGAAGGACAGGTTCAGGACGAGCAGTACTTC. Residues: CASKEGQVQDEQYF.

The chain has TRBV10-3 and TRBJ2-1; D is perhaps TRBD2 (6 bases). In germline, CDR1 is ENHRY, CDR2 SYGVKD. The CDR3 extends over 15 amino acids. V lost 3 bases, J lost 12 bases, and 21 bases lay in between. CDR3 nucleotide sequence: TGTGCCATCAGTGATTTAGGAGGGGTCGGGTCCCCGCAGTTCTTC. It is translated as CAISDLGGVGSPQFF.

The genes are TRBV30 and TRBJ1-6; 7 bases are a match to TRBD1. Trimming at V came to 5 bases and at J to 7 bases, leaving 5 bases not matched to a gene. The germline CDR1 and CDR2 sequences are GTSNPN and SVGIG (reference sequence). The CDR3 extends over 13 amino acids. The CDR3 sequence is CAWGGTVNSPLHF. CDR3 nucleotide sequence: TGTGCCTGGGGGGGGACAGTAAATTCACCCCTCCACTTT.

This clone was counted once. The chain combines TRBV7-9 with TRBJ2-5; TRBD1 matches 7 bases. Per germline, CDR1 SEHNR and CDR2 FQNEAQ (reference sequence). V dropped 10 bases and J dropped 5; count of bases not matched to a gene: 13. This CDR3 region has 14 residues. The CDR3 sequence is CATTGQSWKETQYF. In DNA, the CDR3 is TGTGCCACCACGGGACAGTCCTGGAAGGAGACCCAGTACTTC.

The chain employs TRBV5-1 and TRBJ2-5; 16 bases align to TRBD2. The V segment lost 7 bases and the J segment 4 bases; nucleotides outside the gene matches: 10. CDR1 is SGHRS and CDR2 is YFSETQ in the germline V gene. This CDR3 region has 17 residues. The chain's CDR3 is CASGSGTSGGAAETQYF. The CDR3 DNA reads as TGCGCCAGCGGATCCGGGACTAGCGGGGGGGCTGCAGAGACCCAGTACTTC.

The genes are TRBV4-2 and TRBJ2-5; TRBD2 is a possible D gene (6 bases). The CDR3 has 16 residues. V gave up 0 bases and J gave up 4 bases, with 15 bases separating them. Germline values: CDR1 LGHNA, CDR2 YNFKEQ. Written as DNA, the CDR3 is TGTGCCAGCAGCCAAGAATCACTTCCCGGGGGAGAGACCCAGTACTTC. The encoded protein is CASSQESLPGGETQYF.

The chain has TRBV7-3 and TRBJ1-2; 8 bases line up with TRBD1. CDR1 and CDR2 from the germline V gene are SGHTA and FQGTGA. This CDR3 has 13 residues. V shed 5 bases and J 7 bases; nucleotides not matched to a gene: 6. The CDR3 coding sequence is TGTGCCAGCAGCGTAGGACAGGGAAGTGGCTACACCTTC. This encodes CASSVGQGSGYTF.